This T cell receptor beta chain was recovered during a study of blood T cells in healthy people across ages. The germline V and J ends were trimmed by 5 bases and 3 bases, with 10 bases remaining between them. CDR3 length equals 13 residues. The authors ran a second PCR of about 6 to 11 cycles using a sample-barcoded 5' primer and a J-beta primer mix. In TCRdb, the 5' RACE reads were re-called with MiXCR into one record per CDR3 protein. Of 1.8 million or so distinct CDR3 sequences listed, about two fifths were seen once; the top ten hold roughly 23%. This clonotype was recorded a few times. The chain combines TRBV12-3 or TRBV12-4 with TRBJ1-2; D is perhaps TRBD1 (6 bases). The sequence was collected from a human donor in good health. Sequenced input: blood. CDR3 in DNA: TGTGCCAGCAGTGTACAGGGTTACTATGGCTACACCTTC. This translates into CASSVQGYYGYTF.